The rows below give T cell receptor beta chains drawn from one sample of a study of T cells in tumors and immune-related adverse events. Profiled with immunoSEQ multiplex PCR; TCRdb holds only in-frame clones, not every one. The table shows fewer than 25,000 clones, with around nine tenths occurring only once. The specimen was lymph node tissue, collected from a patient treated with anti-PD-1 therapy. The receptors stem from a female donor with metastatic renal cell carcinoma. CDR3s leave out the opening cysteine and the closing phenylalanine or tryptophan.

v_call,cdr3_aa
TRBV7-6,ASSWGLAGAAYNEQF
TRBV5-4,ASSRGGTEAF
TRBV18,ASSPSISSPEQF
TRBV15,ATSRRTSGTGELF
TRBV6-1,ASSSRRDGDYGYT
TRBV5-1,ASLGDSYNEQF
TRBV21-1,ASSKDPHLEGVDSPLH
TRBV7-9,ASSPEVGEDKKTQY
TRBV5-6,ASSPYYREGARTQY
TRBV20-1,KVRKNTEAF
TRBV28,ASSRTGPQH